Presented here are 28 T cell receptor beta chains from one specimen sequenced in a study of T cell responses to AZD1222 COVID-19 vaccine. Clones were read by immunoSEQ multiplex PCR, and TCRdb kept only the in-frame ones, dropping some. The sample comprises under 140,000 clones, about 95% of which are singletons, and 2.5% to 3% rests with the top ten. The sample consisted of peripheral blood, taken 28 days after the second AZD1222 dose. The receptors stem from an adult who received the AZD1222 COVID-19 vaccine.

The sample holds one count of this clone. The rearrangement uses TRBV6-5 and TRBJ2-7; tentative D call: TRBD1 (5 bases). The CDR3 extends over 15 amino acids. V lost 6 bases, J lost 2 bases, and 17 bases lay in between. Germline V gives CDR1 MNHEY, CDR2 SVGAGI. Here the CDR3 reads CASSTGFTGAYEQYF. The CDR3, as DNA: TGTGCCAGCAGCACCGGTTTTACAGGAGCCTACGAGCAGTACTTC.

V is TRBV7-9 and J is TRBJ2-7, with 10 bases that match TRBD1. The V and J ends lost 7 bases and 3 bases, in that order; junction bases with no gene match: 6. Germline V gives CDR1 SEHNR, CDR2 FQNEAQ (reference sequence). This CDR3 is built from 14 residues. CDR3 in amino acids: CASNRDRGHYEQYF. CDR3 coding DNA: TGTGCCAGCAATCGGGACAGGGGACACTACGAGCAGTACTTC. Drawing the rest from reference TRBV7-9 and TRBJ2-7, the complete variable domain is DTGVSQNPRHKITKRGQNVTFRCDPISEHNRLYWYRQTLGQGPEFLTYFQNEAQLEKSRLLSDRFSAERPKGSFSTLEIQRTEQGDSAMYLCASNRDRGHYEQYFGPGTRLTVT.

The V call is TRBV5-4, the J call TRBJ2-7; no reliable D call. V lost 2 bases to trimming and J lost 0 bases, with 6 bases between them. The length of the CDR3 is 13 residues. The germline gives CDR1 SGHNT, CDR2 YYREEE (reference sequence). The CDR3 DNA is TGTGCCAGCAGCTTCCGGAACTCCTACGAGCAGTACTTC. Its protein is CASSFRNSYEQYF.

This clone occurred a few times. The chain links TRBV6-5 to TRBJ1-6, with a weak D call TRBD1 (6 bases). V was clipped by 6 bases and J by 7 bases, with 16 bases between them. The CDR3 is made up of 15 amino acids. In germline, CDR1 is MNHEY, CDR2 SVGAGI. The CDR3 reads CASSLYGQGNSPLHF. CDR3 nucleotide sequence: TGTGCCAGCAGCCTTTATGGCCAGGGGAATTCACCCCTCCACTTT.

Here the CDR3 reads CASSPPGTSGEQYF. The CDR3 nucleotides are TGTGCCAGCTCACCACCCGGGACTTCGGGAGAGCAGTACTTC. The chain joins TRBV18 to TRBJ2-7; D may be TRBD2 (6 bases). Trimming took off 0 bases at V and 7 bases at J, with 13 bases between the two ends. The CDR3 has 14 amino acids. Germline V CDR1 and CDR2: KGHSH, LQKENI.

The gene calls are TRBV9 and TRBJ2-1, with D possibly matching TRBD2 (7 bases). CDR3 size: 14 residues. V was clipped by 4 bases and J by 6 bases, with 14 bases between them. CDR1 and CDR2 from the germline V gene are SGDLS and YYNGEE. CDR3 sequence reads: CASSMRGGLNEQFF. The CDR3, as DNA: TGTGCCAGCAGCATGAGGGGGGGCCTCAATGAGCAGTTCTTC.

This clone was recorded only once. This rearrangement joins TRBV6-9 to TRBJ2-1; the D gene is possibly TRBD2 (5 bases). Germline V gene sequence: CDR1 MNHGY, CDR2 SVAAGI. V was cut by 9 bases and J by 3 bases, with 36 bases left in between. This CDR3 is 21 amino acids long. The CDR3 region is CARAVPARARRADEGYNEQFF. The CDR3 DNA follows: TGTGCCAGAGCTGTCCCCGCGAGGGCTAGGAGAGCGGATGAGGGCTACAATGAGCAGTTCTTC.

This chain uses TRBV19 with TRBJ1-2; D uncertain. CDR1 is LNHDA and CDR2 is SQIVND in the germline V gene (reference sequence). Trimming took off 1 base at V and 8 bases at J, with 26 bases between the two ends. This CDR3 contains 18 residues. The CDR3: CASSIAHGYAGERGGYTF. In DNA, the CDR3 is TGTGCCAGTAGTATAGCTCACGGGTATGCAGGAGAGCGAGGAGGCTACACCTTC.

The chain couples TRBV6-5 to TRBJ1-5; 9 bases are a match to TRBD1. The CDR3 runs 13 residues. Trimming cost V 6 bases and J 5 bases; bases outside gene matches: 2. Germline V lookup: CDR1 MNHEY, CDR2 SVGAGI. CDR3 protein: CASSRTGDQPQHF. The DNA for the CDR3 is TGTGCCAGCAGCCGGACAGGGGATCAGCCCCAGCATTTT.

The V and J genes are TRBV4-2 and TRBJ2-7; TRBD2 agrees at 8 bases. With 0 bases clipped from V and 0 bases from J, the junction kept 10 bases outside the gene matches. Germline assignment: CDR1 LGHNA and CDR2 YNFKEQ. CDR3 size: 18 residues. Here the CDR3 DNA reads TGTGCCAGCAGCCAAGATTGGGACGTAGCGGGATCCTCCTACGAGCAGTACTTC. Translation gives CASSQDWDVAGSSYEQYF.

The chain uses TRBV6-5 and TRBJ2-3; D is perhaps TRBD2 (6 bases). Germline values: CDR1 MNHEY, CDR2 SVGAGI. The CDR3 contains 15 residues. V was cut by 2 bases and J by 0 bases, with 9 bases left in between. The CDR3 protein is CASSYDSGSTDTQYF. CDR3 nucleotide sequence: TGTGCCAGCAGTTACGATAGCGGTAGCACAGATACGCAGTATTTT.

This chain joins TRBV4-1 and TRBJ2-1, with a tentative D call TRBD2 (6 bases). Germline V gene data show CDR1 as MGHRA and CDR2 as YSYEKL. The V end lost 0 bases, the J end lost 7 bases, and 19 bases lay between the germline ends. The CDR3 length is 17 residues. Here the CDR3 DNA reads TGCGCCAGCAGCCAAGATGAGAAGCGGGCTGGACGGAATGAGCAGTTCTTC. Protein sequence: CASSQDEKRAGRNEQFF.

V and J are TRBV30 and TRBJ1-3; no firm D call. This CDR3 contains 12 residues. Germline lookup yields CDR1 GTSNPN and CDR2 SVGIG (reference sequence). The V and J ends lost 4 bases and 0 bases respectively, with 4 bases between them. This CDR3 reads CAWTVSGNTIYF. CDR3 DNA sequence: TGTGCCTGGACAGTCTCTGGAAACACCATATATTTT.

The count of this clone is one. J is TRBJ1-3 and V is TRBV13, with a tentative D call TRBD1 (6 bases). The CDR3 is made up of 14 amino acids. Germline V lookup: CDR1 PRHDT, CDR2 FYEKMQ (reference sequence). Trimming stripped 3 bases from V and 8 bases from J, with 14 bases between. CDR3 in amino acids: CASSFGQREDTIYF. CDR3 DNA sequence: TGTGCCAGCAGCTTTGGACAGAGGGAGGACACCATATATTTT.

Concerning this clone: Other DNA sequences in this specimen translate into the identical CDR3. The chain recombines TRBV12-3 or TRBV12-4 with TRBJ1-5; D perhaps matches TRBD1 (5 bases). V gave up 3 bases and J gave up 7 bases, with 10 bases separating them. This CDR3 is built from 13 residues. The CDR3 spells CASSFTGDQPQHF. CDR3 nucleotide sequence: TGTGCCAGCAGTTTCACGGGGGACCAGCCCCAGCATTTT.

V is TRBV18 and J is TRBJ2-7, with D tentatively TRBD1 (6 bases). Trimming removed 3 bases from V and 2 bases from J, with 11 bases in between. Per germline, CDR1 KGHSH and CDR2 LQKENI. The CDR3 has 14 residues. The CDR3 bases are TGTGCCAGCTCACCGGCAGGGGTTCCCTACGAGCAGTACTTC. It encodes CASSPAGVPYEQYF.

The V call is TRBV4-1, the J call TRBJ2-2; no clear D. Germline loops: CDR1 MGHRA, CDR2 YSYEKL. V lost 6 bases and J lost 2, with 19 bases in between. The CDR3 loop spans 17 amino acids. The CDR3 region is CASRERLGAKNTGELFF. The CDR3 DNA follows: TGCGCCAGCAGAGAGAGGTTGGGCGCGAAAAACACCGGGGAGCTGTTTTTT.

The chain links TRBV5-4 to TRBJ1-4, with D uncertain. The V and J ends lost 2 bases and 7 bases respectively, with 3 bases between them. The CDR3 has 11 amino acids. CDR1 is SGHNT, CDR2 YYREEE, per germline (reference sequence). CDR3 nucleotides: TGTGCCAGCAGCTTTGGTGAAAAACTGTTTTTT. Its protein product is CASSFGEKLFF.

This clone has only one observation. The chain has TRBV27 and TRBJ2-2, with 11 bases matching TRBD2. V shed 6 bases and J 1 base; nucleotides not matched to a gene: 4. The CDR3 runs 16 residues. CDR1 is MNHEY, CDR2 SMNVEV, per germline (reference sequence). CDR3 nucleotides: TGTGCCAGCAGCACACTAGCGGGGGTGAACACCGGGGAGCTGTTTTTT. Translation gives CASSTLAGVNTGELFF.

This sequence joins TRBV19 and TRBJ2-7, with 7 bases identical to TRBD2. The CDR3 runs 12 residues. CDR1 LNHDA and CDR2 SQIVND come from the germline V gene (reference sequence). Trimming took 6 bases from V and 5 from J; bases not matched to a gene: 4. The CDR3 region has the DNA TGTGCCAGTAGCCCGGGGGGAGACGAGCAGTACTTC. It is translated as CASSPGGDEQYF.

J is TRBJ2-7 and V is TRBV7-9; D uncertain. The CDR3 sequence is 12 residues long. The V gene's germline CDR1 is SEHNR and CDR2 FQNEAQ (reference sequence). The V end was cut by 5 bases, the J end by 4 bases, with 9 bases between. The CDR3 DNA is TGTGCCAGCAGCCAATACGGGTACGAGCAGTACTTC. Its translation: CASSQYGYEQYF.

V and J are TRBV29-1 and TRBJ1-1, with D unresolved. The CDR3 loop spans 14 amino acids. V lost 4 bases and J 5 bases, leaving 17 bases between the germline ends. Germline CDR1 is SQVTM and CDR2 is ANQGSEA. CDR3 protein: CSVAPRNAKTEAFF. The DNA of the CDR3 is TGCAGCGTTGCCCCCCGGAACGCTAAAACTGAAGCTTTCTTT. The full variable domain, rest sourced from reference TRBV29-1 and TRBJ1-1, is SAVISQKPSRDICQRGTSLTIQCQVDSQVTMMFWYRQQPGQSLTLIATANQGSEATYESGFVIDKFPISRPNLTFSTLTVSNMSPEDSSIYLCSVAPRNAKTEAFFGQGTRLTVV.

The chain combines TRBV7-5 with TRBJ2-6; the table calls TRBD2, which could not be checked here. TRBV7-5 is a pseudogene. This CDR3 has 16 residues. The CDR3 here is CVRSLARSAGANVLTF. The CDR3 coding sequence is TGTGTCAGAAGCTTAGCCCGGTCGGCTGGGGCCAACGTCCTGACTTTC.

The genes are TRBV5-6 and TRBJ1-4, with D possibly being TRBD1 (6 bases). The CDR3 totals 14 residues. Germline CDR1 is SGHDT and CDR2 is YYEEEE. V lost 4 bases, J lost 5 bases, and 12 bases lay in between. The CDR3 region has the DNA TGTGCCAGCAGCACCGGGGGGACAAATGAAAAACTGTTTTTT. Translated, it gives CASSTGGTNEKLFF.

V gene TRBV5-1 combines with J gene TRBJ2-2; D remains ambiguous. The ends were cut back, 2 bases at V and 7 bases at J, with 9 bases in the middle. The germline V gene encodes CDR1 SGHRS and CDR2 YFSETQ. This CDR3 comprises 13 residues. The chain's CDR3 is CASSFRTDGELFF. The CDR3 DNA sequence: TGCGCCAGCAGCTTTCGAACGGACGGGGAGCTGTTTTTT.

The chain uses TRBV27 and TRBJ1-5; no reliable D call. CDR3 size: 14 residues. V lost 7 bases, J lost 0 bases, and 10 bases lay in between. CDR1 and CDR2 (germline): MNHEY, SMNVEV (reference sequence). Written as DNA, the CDR3 is TGTGCCAGCAACCCGGTTAATAGCAATCAGCCCCAGCATTTT. This sequence encodes CASNPVNSNQPQHF.

The chain links TRBV3-1 (or the pseudogene TRBV3-2) to TRBJ2-5, with D tentatively TRBD1 (5 bases). The CDR3 runs 15 residues. V was clipped by 2 bases and J by 4 bases, with 14 bases between them. Germline V gene lookup returns CDR1 LGHDT and CDR2 YNNKEL (reference sequence). The CDR3 loop is CASSQSRRGGETQYF. DNA for the CDR3: TGTGCCAGCAGCCAAAGTCGTAGGGGCGGAGAGACCCAGTACTTC.

The chain couples TRBV5-1 to TRBJ1-2; D is unclear. From germline, CDR1 is SGHRS and CDR2 YFSETQ. V lost 4 bases, J lost 6 bases, and 25 bases lay in between. CDR3 length: 17 amino acids. The CDR3: CASSPLGSGLVGHGYTF. CDR3 bases: TGCGCCAGCAGCCCACTGGGGTCGGGGTTAGTTGGTCATGGCTACACCTTC. The full variable domain, rest sourced from reference TRBV5-1 and TRBJ1-2, is KAGVTQTPRYLIKTRGQQVTLSCSPISGHRSVSWYQQTPGQGLQFLFEYFSETQRNKGNFPGRFSGRQFSNSRSEMNVSTLELGDSALYLCASSPLGSGLVGHGYTFGSGTRLTVV.